This record concerns one T cell receptor beta chain sequence. The CDR3 consists of 14 residues. Trimming at V came to 2 bases and at J to 5 bases, leaving 4 bases not matched to a gene. The germline V gene encodes CDR1 MNHNS and CDR2 SASEGT. Assay used: immunoSEQ multiplex PCR; TCRdb lists only in-frame clones, some missing. Among hundreds of thousands of clones, roughly 89% were seen once, and the ten largest hold 4% to 6%. The data were obtained in a study of blood T cell repertoires in COVID-19. Study background: Sites in the United States, Italy and Spain provided acute and convalescent COVID-19 samples.

Ages ranged from about 18 to 89 years, with residence in about two dozen US areas. Participants were placed into cohorts based on the clinical history they reported. Cohort 3 donors were reported recovered after two negative PCRs, clearance, or symptom resolution. The sequencing input was PBMCs or T cells enriched from blood (not recorded which). This sequence originates from a man aged 55 to 70 who had recovered from COVID-19. The chain recombines TRBV6-1 with TRBJ2-7; 9 bases are shared with TRBD1. CDR3: CASSEYRGRDEQYF. The CDR3 DNA sequence: TGTGCCAGCAGTGAATACAGGGGGCGGGACGAGCAGTACTTC.